This passage covers 12 T cell receptor beta chains from one sample sequenced in a study of blood T cells in healthy people across ages. Through a sample-barcoded 5' primer and a J-beta primer mix, a second PCR was run for roughly 6 to 11 cycles. TCRdb reprocessed the 5' RACE reads with MiXCR, giving one entry per CDR3 protein. The sample includes hundreds of thousands of distinct CDR3 sequences, roughly 44% of them seen just once. The sample was blood. The receptors here all came from a man aged 55-75 years in good health.

DNA of the CDR3: TGCAGCGTTAGCGCCGACAACACTAACTATGGCTACACCTTC. Amino acid sequence: CSVSADNTNYGYTF. The chain carries TRBV29-1 and TRBJ1-2; D ambiguous. V was pared by 5 bases and J by 0 bases, with 13 bases between. This CDR3 comprises 14 residues. The germline V gene encodes CDR1 SQVTM and CDR2 ANQGSEA.

This clonotype was recorded only once. The chain joins TRBV24-1 to TRBJ2-2; TRBD1 matches 12 bases. Per the germline V gene, CDR1 is KGHDR and CDR2 is SFDVKD. The ends lost 4 bases at V and 6 bases at J; junction bases unmatched: 5. The CDR3 loop spans 16 amino acids. The CDR3 DNA is TGTGCCACCAGTGACCCGGGACAGGGGGCATCCGGGGAGCTGTTTTTT. Translating gives CATSDPGQGASGELFF.

The J gene is TRBJ2-3, the V gene TRBV20-1, with 8 nucleotides matching TRBD2. This CDR3 has 15 residues. With V trimmed by 0 bases and J by 3 bases, 5 bases remained unmatched. From germline, CDR1 is DFQATT and CDR2 SNEGSKA (reference sequence). CDR3 protein: CSARDSGGGTDTQYF. CDR3 nucleotide sequence: TGCAGTGCTAGAGATTCGGGAGGGGGGACAGATACGCAGTATTTT.

The V call is TRBV7-2, the J call TRBJ2-3; 9 bases line up with TRBD2. The CDR3 covers 16 residues. Germline CDR1 reads SGHTA; CDR2 reads FQGNSA. The V gene end was trimmed by 6 bases and the J gene end by 4 bases; junction bases not matched to a gene: 11. The CDR3 DNA follows: TGTGCCAGCAGACAGGCGCGGGGGGGCCTTGCAGATACGCAGTATTTT. As protein: CASRQARGGLADTQYF.

The chain links TRBV12-3 or TRBV12-4 to TRBJ2-3; 8 bases line up with TRBD1. Germline trimming cut 5 bases from V and 4 bases from J; bases unmatched to any gene: 8. The length of the CDR3 is 15 residues. The CDR3 nucleotides are TGTGCCAGCAGTCTCGGACAGGGCGGGGCAGATACGCAGTATTTT. Protein: CASSLGQGGADTQYF.

The rearrangement uses TRBV18 and TRBJ1-2, with TRBD1 as a possible D gene (5 bases). The germline V gene encodes CDR1 KGHSH and CDR2 LQKENI. The CDR3 is 14 residues long. Trimming removed 0 bases at V and 2 bases at J, with 7 bases between. Here the CDR3 DNA reads TGTGCCAGCTCACCACCCCAGGGCAACTATGGCTACACCTTC. It codes for CASSPPQGNYGYTF.

This clonotype was found once. This chain joins TRBV28 and TRBJ2-4; D uncertain. The J call could be wrong; TRBJ2-7 is a better fit for the DNA end. CDR1 is MDHEN and CDR2 is SYDVKM in the germline V gene. The CDR3 length is 13 residues. The CDR3 bases are TGTGCCAGCGGGAAGGGTTATCTCTACGAGCAGTACTTC. As protein: CASGKGYLYEQYF.

This chain connects TRBV11-3 to TRBJ2-7, with a tentative D call TRBD1 (5 bases). The CDR3 is made up of 15 amino acids. Germline values: CDR1 SGHNT, CDR2 YENEEA. V was shortened by 4 bases and J by 2 bases, with 15 bases between the two germline ends. CDR3 DNA: TGTGCCAGCAGCTCATATACAGGTTCCGCCTACGAGCAGTACTTC. Translating it yields CASSSYTGSAYEQYF.

The rearrangement uses TRBV3-1 and TRBJ2-6; TRBD1 aligns across 7 bases. After removal of 0 bases from V and 0 bases from J, the junction contained 2 bases not matched to a gene. This CDR3 has 17 residues. Germline CDR1 is LGHDT and CDR2 is YNNKEL (reference sequence). CDR3 amino acids: CASSQDGQDSGANVLTF. The CDR3 DNA sequence: TGTGCCAGCAGCCAAGATGGACAGGACTCTGGGGCCAACGTCCTGACTTTC.

V gene TRBV4-1 combines with J gene TRBJ1-1; tentatively, D is TRBD1 (6 bases). Germline lookup yields CDR1 MGHRA and CDR2 YSYEKL. The CDR3 sequence is 14 residues long. With 1 base removed from V and 5 bases from J, the gap between germline ends came to 11 bases. The CDR3 DNA reads as TGCGCCAGCAGCCAAGTGGAGGGGGGAACTGAAGCTTTCTTT. Amino acid sequence: CASSQVEGGTEAFF.

J is TRBJ1-5 and V is TRBV7-2; D unclear. The V end was cut by 5 bases, the J end by 9 bases, with 14 bases between. The CDR3 spans 13 residues. Germline V gene lookup returns CDR1 SGHTA and CDR2 FQGNSA. DNA of the CDR3: TGTGCCAGCAGCGCCTACTTAGGCCGGCCCCAGCATTTT. Translated: CASSAYLGRPQHF.

This clonotype was detected a few times. The chain has TRBV20-1 and TRBJ2-3; 7 bases agree with TRBD1. The CDR3 contains 15 residues. The germline gives CDR1 DFQATT, CDR2 SNEGSKA (reference sequence). Germline trimming cut 5 bases from V and 2 bases from J; bases unmatched to any gene: 10. The CDR3 nucleotides are TGCAGTGCTCAAGGGTGGGACAGAAACACAGATACGCAGTATTTT. Translating it yields CSAQGWDRNTDTQYF.